This T cell receptor beta chain was found in a study of Ad26.COV2.S vaccination and SARS-CoV-2 variants. Background on the study: The donor participated in the COV1001 trial, in its Ad26.COV2.S arm. Recipients of Ad26.COV2.S got it intramuscularly, once or twice 56 days apart.

Whole-study results and caveats: Ad26.COV2.S recipients had broader spike-specific TCRs (P = 0.0014).

Treatment here: some 19 received Ad26.COV2.S at low or high dose, single or two shots; roughly five received placebo; per-sample allocation not given. The samples were gathered on day 63 after the first injection of vaccine or placebo. The vaccine antigen was prefusion-stabilized Wuhan SARS-CoV-2 spike. Germline trimming cut 5 bases from V and 5 bases from J; bases unmatched to any gene: 10. The CDR3 consists of 15 residues. The germline CDR1 and CDR2 sequences are SGHRS and YFSETQ. Only in-frame clones appear in the TCRdb table, and some are missing; sequencing was by immunoSEQ multiplex PCR. This table has fewer than 800,000 clones, more than 80% appearing once. In regard to this clone: As yet, its antigen is unknown.

This chain joins TRBV5-1 and TRBJ2-5; 9 positions match TRBD1. Source: peripheral blood, taken in a trial of Ad26.COV2.S vaccine versus placebo. The TCR sequence derives from a person between 18 and 65 years old who received the Ad26.COV2.S COVID-19 vaccine or a placebo. In DNA, the CDR3 is TGCGCCAGCAGACAGGGGGCCCCCCCCCGGGAGACCCAGTACTTC. Translation gives CASRQGAPPRETQYF.